This T cell receptor (beta chain) was captured in a study of OX40 agonist ivuxolimab in advanced cancers. Study as a whole: The diagnoses of dose-escalation patients were hepatocellular carcinoma, melanoma, renal cell or head and neck cancer. Checkpoint inhibitors had been given previously to roughly 40% of patients. Notes on the study in general: Among some nonresponders, normalized T-cell clonal expansion was also low. On average, CD8+ T cells had more expanded clones than CD4+.

Looked up from germline, CDR1 is LNHDA and CDR2 is SQIVND (reference sequence). V shed 6 bases, J shed 8 bases, and the junction held 8 bases outside the gene matches. CDR3 length equals 13 residues. TCRdb's table, derived via immunoSEQ multiplex PCR, lists solely in-frame clones and lacks some. The data show some 50,000 clones, approximately 87% seen once. Regarding this clone: The antigen is unknown.

The sequencing used CD4+ or CD8+ T cells sorted from blood, collected in a trial of the OX40 agonist ivuxolimab. The clonotype was recovered from an adult with an advanced solid tumor such as melanoma, head and neck, liver or kidney cancer. This chain uses TRBV19 with TRBJ1-2, with 8 nucleotides matching TRBD1. The CDR3 reads CASRTDRAYGYTF. CDR3 sequence (DNA): TGTGCCAGTAGAACGGACAGGGCTTACGGCTACACCTTC. Filled out from reference TRBV19 and TRBJ1-2, the complete variable domain reads DGGITQSPKYLFRKEGQNVTLSCEQNLNHDAMYWYRQDPGQGLRLIYYSQIVNDFQKGDIAEGYSVSREKKESFPLTVTSAQKNPTAFYLCASRTDRAYGYTFGSGTRLTVV.